This entry concerns a single TCR beta chain. Which antigen it targets is not known. Per-base qualities were not stored, and no clone one base away is much larger. CDR1 and CDR2, per the germline V gene (reference sequence), are LNHDA and SQIVND. Germline trimming: 5 bases from V, 9 bases from J; junction bases outside gene matches: 10. The CDR3 runs 15 residues from the cysteine to the phenylalanine. Only the CDR3 DNA stays, 45 bases, in frame from base 1. The method was the immunoSEQ multiplex PCR assay. TCRdb took this table from immuneACCESS and kept in-frame rearrangements with V and J called. Such tables lack part of the clones; where checked against another copy, unresolved V genes explain under half of the gap, and the rest is unexplained. This sample has 20,000 to 30,000 clones in its table, and more than 85% of those were observed once. 4.5% of the sample is held by the ten biggest clonotypes.

The data stem from a study of chemoradiotherapy in HPV16-positive cancers (dated 2022 in TCRdb). In terms of the full investigation: Functional T-cell assays on cells from a couple of HPV16-positive patients defined candidate HPV-specific T-cell clones and common TCR motifs. The study set out to ask whether T-cell immunity against the HPV oncoproteins E6 and E7 changes over the course of chemoradiotherapy and whether that immunity affects survival. Next, the candidate HPV-specific TCRs and motifs were followed in TCR repertoires from fewer than 100 patients with HPV-related cancers. Summary of the overall study and its limitations: Expansion of candidate HPV-specific clones and E7-related TCR motifs was observed in the tumor microenvironment during treatment, whereas no such expansion was observed for non-HPV-specific T cells. Only a couple of HPV16-positive patients were used to derive the functional definition of HPV-specific T cells, and the survival association was reported for HPV16-positive patients. In HPV16-positive patients, expansion of HPV-responsive T cells during chemoradiotherapy was found to be associated with improved recurrence-free survival.

Because repertoires were sampled repeatedly during chemoradiotherapy, clonal expansion in the tumor microenvironment could be followed. Sequenced material: blood, taken from a patient who underwent chemoradiotherapy. The origin of this receptor is a human donor with HPV-associated anogenital cancer. This sequence uses TRBV19 and TRBJ1-6, with TRBD1 matching 7 junction bases. The CDR3 corresponds to CASSSRTGISSPLHF. The sequenced DNA: TGTGCCAGTAGTTCGAGGACAGGTATTAGTTCACCCCTCCACTTT.